The 14 T cell receptor beta chains presented below share a single source sample, sequenced in a study of blood T cell repertoires in COVID-19. The protocol was immunoSEQ multiplex PCR, while the TCRdb copy is restricted to in-frame clones and leaves out a portion. The sample consists of 110,000 or so clones, roughly 84% of them appearing once. The sample was peripheral blood. The origin of the receptors is a woman in her thirties or forties with acute or convalescent COVID-19.

The chain carries TRBV7-2 and TRBJ2-3; D perhaps matches TRBD2 (6 bases). The CDR3 covers 16 residues. Germline values: CDR1 SGHTA, CDR2 FQGNSA. Trimming removed 0 bases from V and 7 bases from J, with 17 bases in between. DNA of the CDR3: TGTGCCAGCAGCTTAGCGTCCGGGGTCCGGGGGTATACGCAGTATTTT. It specifies CASSLASGVRGYTQYF.

The CDR3 sequence is CASSTGQTPRTEAFF. The CDR3 nucleotides are TGTGCCAGCAGCACCGGACAGACCCCGAGGACTGAAGCTTTCTTT. This chain joins TRBV7-6 and TRBJ1-1; maybe TRBD1 (6 bases). V was pared by 5 bases and J by 5 bases, with 18 bases between. The CDR3 has 15 residues. CDR1 is SGHVS, CDR2 FNYEAQ, per germline.

In its sample, this clone was seen once. The rearrangement joins TRBV27 to TRBJ2-7, with 10 bases fitting TRBD2. Germline V CDR1 and CDR2: MNHEY, SMNVEV (reference sequence). Germline trimming cut 3 bases from V and 0 bases from J; bases unmatched to any gene: 11. The CDR3 has 18 amino acids. This CDR3 is CASSFLAGGPQSSYEQYF. The CDR3 DNA is TGTGCCAGCAGTTTCTTAGCGGGGGGCCCTCAGAGCTCCTACGAGCAGTACTTC.

This chain links TRBV2 with TRBJ2-7; perhaps TRBD1 as D (6 bases). Per the germline V gene, CDR1 is SNHLY and CDR2 is FYNNEI. V was cut by 5 bases and J by 6 bases, with 14 bases left in between. CDR3 length: 13 residues. The DNA of the CDR3 is TGTGCCAGCAGTCGGGACATAACGGGCGAGCAGTACTTC. This translates into CASSRDITGEQYF.

This sequence joins TRBV19 and TRBJ2-7; 8 bases fit TRBD1. The germline V gene encodes CDR1 LNHDA and CDR2 SQIVND (reference sequence). V gave up 3 bases and J gave up 6 bases; unmatched junction bases: 4. The CDR3 has 13 amino acids. CDR3 nucleotide sequence: TGTGCCAGTAGTATCCGGACAGGGACCGAGCAGTACTTC. This translates into CASSIRTGTEQYF.

This chain connects TRBV10-3 to TRBJ2-1; no reliable D call. CDR3 size: 12 residues. Germline V lookup: CDR1 ENHRY, CDR2 SYGVKD. V lost 7 bases to trimming and J lost 5 bases, with 9 bases between them. CDR3 bases: TGTGCCATCACTGCAGCGAACAATGAGCAGTTCTTC. Its translation is CAITAANNEQFF.

The V call is TRBV19, the J call TRBJ1-6, with no clear D. Germline lookup yields CDR1 LNHDA and CDR2 SQIVND (reference sequence). This CDR3 has 18 residues. The V gene lost 4 bases and the J gene lost 0 bases, with 16 bases spanning the gap. CDR3 DNA sequence: TGTGCCAGTAGTAAGAGTCAGGAAGAGGGCTCCTATAATTCACCCCTCCACTTT. It codes for CASSKSQEEGSYNSPLHF.

V usage is TRBV5-4 and J usage is TRBJ2-1; the D gene is possibly TRBD2 (7 bases). V lost 4 bases, J lost 4 bases, and 15 bases lay in between. This CDR3 comprises 15 residues. Germline-derived CDR1 and CDR2 are SGHNT and YYREEE (reference sequence). CDR3 in DNA: TGTGCCAGCAGCGACGGGGGGCCGAAATACAATGAGCAGTTCTTC. Translated: CASSDGGPKYNEQFF.

The chain couples TRBV5-1 to TRBJ1-1, with TRBD1 as a possible D gene (6 bases). Germline V gene data show CDR1 as SGHRS and CDR2 as YFSETQ. CDR3 length: 14 amino acids. Deletions cut 0 bases from V and 6 bases from J, with 12 bases between. In nucleotides, the CDR3 is TGCGCCAGCAGCTTGGTAAAAGGGGGGGCTGAAGCTTTCTTT. Its translation is CASSLVKGGAEAFF. Looking up the rest from reference TRBV5-1 and TRBJ1-1 gives the full variable domain: KAGVTQTPRYLIKTRGQQVTLSCSPISGHRSVSWYQQTPGQGLQFLFEYFSETQRNKGNFPGRFSGRQFSNSRSEMNVSTLELGDSALYLCASSLVKGGAEAFFGQGTRLTVV.

The J gene is TRBJ1-1, the V gene TRBV18; TRBD1 aligns across 9 bases. CDR1 and CDR2 from the germline V gene are KGHSH and LQKENI. V trimming: 6 bases; J trimming: 2 bases; junction bases outside the gene matches: 4. The CDR3 length is 14 residues. This chain's CDR3 is CASSGTGLNTEAFF. The CDR3 region has the DNA TGTGCCAGCTCCGGGACAGGGTTAAACACTGAAGCTTTCTTT.

This clone was detected once. The chain links TRBV5-1 to TRBJ2-6; a possible D gene is TRBD2 (6 bases). The CDR3 has 20 residues. From germline, CDR1 is SGHRS and CDR2 YFSETQ. V shed 6 bases and J shed 2 bases, with 27 bases lying between them. The CDR3 DNA follows: TGCGCCAGCAAATCCGGACGGACTCTCCGGGAGAGGACTGGGGCCAACGTCCTGACTTTC. As protein: CASKSGRTLRERTGANVLTF.

V usage is TRBV5-1 and J usage is TRBJ1-5; TRBD1 aligns across 7 bases. The V gene end was trimmed by 1 base and the J gene end by 4 bases; junction bases not matched to a gene: 5. This CDR3 has 15 amino acids. Per germline, CDR1 SGHRS and CDR2 YFSETQ. The CDR3 sequence is CASSLFGTDNQPQHF. CDR3 DNA sequence: TGCGCCAGCAGCTTGTTTGGGACAGATAATCAGCCCCAGCATTTT.

The J gene is TRBJ1-2, the V gene TRBV18; no clear D gene. From germline, CDR1 is KGHSH and CDR2 LQKENI. The CDR3 is made up of 13 amino acids. Trimming stripped 4 bases from V and 8 bases from J, with 14 bases between. The CDR3 reads CASSLREGSGYTF. For the CDR3, the DNA is TGTGCCAGCTCACTAAGGGAGGGCTCGGGCTACACCTTC. The full variable domain, its missing parts supplied by reference TRBV18 and TRBJ1-2, is NAGVMQNPRHLVRRRGQEARLRCSPMKGHSHVYWYRQLPEEGLKFMVYLQKENIIDESGMPKERFSAEFPKEGPSILRIQQVVRGDSAAYFCASSLREGSGYTFGSGTRLTVV.

The chain has TRBV7-9 and TRBJ1-2, with D possibly TRBD1 on 6 matching bases. The CDR3 consists of 13 residues. Germline CDR1 reads SEHNR; CDR2 reads FQNEAQ (reference sequence). Trimming removed 5 bases at V and 2 bases at J, with 9 bases between. CDR3 nucleotides: TGTGCCAGCAGCCTACAGGGAAACTATGGCTACACCTTC. Amino acids: CASSLQGNYGYTF.